This TCR beta chain was sequenced in a study of OX40 agonist ivuxolimab in advanced cancers. Generated by immunoSEQ multiplex PCR, the TCRdb table keeps only in-frame clones and is missing some. Of around 16,000 clones listed, around 64% are singletons. With 5 bases clipped from V and 9 bases from J, the junction kept 5 bases outside the gene matches. This CDR3 region has 14 residues. CDR1 is SGHAT, CDR2 FQNNGV, per germline. This sequence joins TRBV11-2 and TRBJ1-6; 9 bases match TRBD1. The receptor was isolated from an adult with an advanced solid tumor such as melanoma, head and neck, liver or kidney cancer. The starting material was CD4+ or CD8+ T cells sorted from blood, obtained in a trial of the OX40 agonist ivuxolimab. CDR3 amino acids: CASSLGQGSSPLHF. CDR3 in DNA: TGTGCCAGCAGCCTAGGACAGGGGAGTTCACCCCTCCACTTT.